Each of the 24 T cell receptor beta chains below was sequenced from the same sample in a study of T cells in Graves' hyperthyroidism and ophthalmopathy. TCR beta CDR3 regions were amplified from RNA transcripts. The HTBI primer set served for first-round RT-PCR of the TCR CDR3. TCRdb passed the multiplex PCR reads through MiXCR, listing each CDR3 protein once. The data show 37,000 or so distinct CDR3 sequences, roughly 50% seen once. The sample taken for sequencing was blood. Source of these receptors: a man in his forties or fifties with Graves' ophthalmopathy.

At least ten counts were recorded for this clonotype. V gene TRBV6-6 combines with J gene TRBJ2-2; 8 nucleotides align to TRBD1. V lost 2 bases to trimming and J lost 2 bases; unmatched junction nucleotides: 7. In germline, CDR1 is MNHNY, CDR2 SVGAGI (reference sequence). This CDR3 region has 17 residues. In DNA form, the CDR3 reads TGTGCCAGCAGTTACGGGTTGACAGGGGAAAACACCGGGGAGCTGTTTTTT. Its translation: CASSYGLTGENTGELFF.

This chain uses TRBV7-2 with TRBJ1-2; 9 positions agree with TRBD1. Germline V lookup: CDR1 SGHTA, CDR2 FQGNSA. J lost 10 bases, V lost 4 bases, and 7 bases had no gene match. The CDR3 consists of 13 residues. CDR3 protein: CASSSGTGNHYTF. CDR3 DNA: TGTGCCAGCAGCTCCGGGACAGGGAACCACTACACCTTC.

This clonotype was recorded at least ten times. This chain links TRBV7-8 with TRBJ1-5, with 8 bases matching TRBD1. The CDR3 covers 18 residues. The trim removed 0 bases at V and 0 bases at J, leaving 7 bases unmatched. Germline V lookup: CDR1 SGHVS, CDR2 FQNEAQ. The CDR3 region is CASSLAPDRGYSNQPQHF. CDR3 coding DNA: TGTGCCAGCAGCTTAGCCCCAGACAGGGGATATAGCAATCAGCCCCAGCATTTT. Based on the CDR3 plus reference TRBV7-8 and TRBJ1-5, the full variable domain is GAGVSQSPRYKVAKRGQDVALRCDPISGHVSLFWYQQALGQGPEFLTYFQNEAQLDKSGLPSDRFFAERPEGSVSTLKIQRTQQEDSAVYLCASSLAPDRGYSNQPQHFGDGTRLSIL.

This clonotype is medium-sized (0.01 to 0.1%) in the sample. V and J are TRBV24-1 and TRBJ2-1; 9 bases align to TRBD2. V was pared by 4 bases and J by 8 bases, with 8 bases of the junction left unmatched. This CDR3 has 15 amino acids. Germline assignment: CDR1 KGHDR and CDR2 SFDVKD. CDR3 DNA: TGTGCCACCAGTGAGTCCCTAGCGGGATCGGATGAGCAGTTCTTC. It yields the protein CATSESLAGSDEQFF.

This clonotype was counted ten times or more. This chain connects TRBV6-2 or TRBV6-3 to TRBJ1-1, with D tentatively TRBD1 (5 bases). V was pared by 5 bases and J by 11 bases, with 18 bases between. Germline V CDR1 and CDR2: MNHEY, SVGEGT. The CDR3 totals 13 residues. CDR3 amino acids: CASSRYDPQAAFF. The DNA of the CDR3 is TGTGCCAGCAGTCGATACGACCCACAGGCCGCTTTCTTT.

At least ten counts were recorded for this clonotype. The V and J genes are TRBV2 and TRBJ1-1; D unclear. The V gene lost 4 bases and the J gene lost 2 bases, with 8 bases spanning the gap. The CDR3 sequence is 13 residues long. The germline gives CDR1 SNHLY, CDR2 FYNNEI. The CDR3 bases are TGTGCCAGCAGTGTCGACTACAACACTGAAGCTTTCTTT. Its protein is CASSVDYNTEAFF.

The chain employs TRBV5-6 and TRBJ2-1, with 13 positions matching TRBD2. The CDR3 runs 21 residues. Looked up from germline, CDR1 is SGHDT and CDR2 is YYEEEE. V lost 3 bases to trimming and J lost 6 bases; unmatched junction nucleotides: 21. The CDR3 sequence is CASSSRLGLAGEFSRGNEQFF. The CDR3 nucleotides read TGTGCCAGCAGCTCCCGCCTCGGACTAGCGGGAGAATTCAGTCGGGGCAATGAGCAGTTCTTC.

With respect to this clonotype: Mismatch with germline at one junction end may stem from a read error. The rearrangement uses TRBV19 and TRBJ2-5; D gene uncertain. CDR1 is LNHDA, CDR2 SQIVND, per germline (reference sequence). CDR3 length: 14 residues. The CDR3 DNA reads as TGTGCCAATTCGGATCAATCACTTCAAGAGACCCAATACTTC. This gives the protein CANSDQSLQETQYF.

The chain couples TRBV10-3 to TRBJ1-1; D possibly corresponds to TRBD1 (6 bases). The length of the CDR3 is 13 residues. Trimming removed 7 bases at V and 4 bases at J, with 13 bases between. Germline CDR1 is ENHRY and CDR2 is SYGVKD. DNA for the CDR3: TGTGCCATCAAGACAGGCACCGCCACTGAAGCTTTCTTT. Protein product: CAIKTGTATEAFF.

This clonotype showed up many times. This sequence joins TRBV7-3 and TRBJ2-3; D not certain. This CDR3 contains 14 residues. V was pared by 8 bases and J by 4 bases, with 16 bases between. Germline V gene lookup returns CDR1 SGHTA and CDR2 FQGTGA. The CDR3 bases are TGTGCCAGCGGCCTGACCTCTGCCGCAGATACGCAGTATTTT. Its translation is CASGLTSAADTQYF. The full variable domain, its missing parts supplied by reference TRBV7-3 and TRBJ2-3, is GAGVSQTPSNKVTEKGKYVELRCDPISGHTALYWYRQSLGQGPEFLIYFQGTGAADDSGLPNDRFFAVRPEGSVSTLKIQRTERGDSAVYLCASGLTSAADTQYFGPGTRLTVL.

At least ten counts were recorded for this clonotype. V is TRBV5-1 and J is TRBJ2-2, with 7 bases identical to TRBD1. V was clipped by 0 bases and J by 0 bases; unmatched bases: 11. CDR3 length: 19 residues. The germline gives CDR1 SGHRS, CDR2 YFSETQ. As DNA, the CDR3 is TGCGCCAGCAGCTTGGAGGGACAGTCACTATTCGCGAACACCGGGGAGCTGTTTTTT. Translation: CASSLEGQSLFANTGELFF.

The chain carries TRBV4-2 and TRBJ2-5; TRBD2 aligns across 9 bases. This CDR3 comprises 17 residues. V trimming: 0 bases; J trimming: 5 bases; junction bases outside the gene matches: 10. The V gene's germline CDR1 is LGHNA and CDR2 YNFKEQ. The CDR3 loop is CASSQENPIAGDETQYF. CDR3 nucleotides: TGTGCCAGCAGCCAAGAGAACCCCATAGCGGGGGACGAGACCCAGTACTTC.

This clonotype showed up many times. The CDR3 reads CASSKQGTGGGYEQYF. The CDR3 DNA reads as TGTGCCAGCAGTAAACAAGGGACAGGGGGAGGTTACGAGCAGTACTTC. The chain is built from TRBV6-2 or TRBV6-3 and TRBJ2-7; TRBD1 matches at 11 bases. Germline-derived CDR1 and CDR2 are MNHEY and SVGEGT. V trimming: 5 bases; J trimming: 4 bases; junction bases outside the gene matches: 10. CDR3 length: 16 residues.

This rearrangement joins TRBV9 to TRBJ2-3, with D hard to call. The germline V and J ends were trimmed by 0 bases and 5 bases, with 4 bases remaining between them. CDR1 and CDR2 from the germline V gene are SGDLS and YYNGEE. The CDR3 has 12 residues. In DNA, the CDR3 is TGTGCCAGCAGCGTAGGGGGAGATACGCAGTATTTT. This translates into CASSVGGDTQYF.

The CDR3 spells CASTRAGDTYEQYF. As DNA, the CDR3 is TGTGCCAGTACCAGAGCGGGGGACACCTACGAGCAGTACTTC. This rearrangement joins TRBV11-3 to TRBJ2-7, with 8 bases identical to TRBD2. The length of the CDR3 is 14 residues. Germline assignment: CDR1 SGHNT and CDR2 YENEEA. Germline trimming cut 9 bases from V and 2 bases from J; bases unmatched to any gene: 9.

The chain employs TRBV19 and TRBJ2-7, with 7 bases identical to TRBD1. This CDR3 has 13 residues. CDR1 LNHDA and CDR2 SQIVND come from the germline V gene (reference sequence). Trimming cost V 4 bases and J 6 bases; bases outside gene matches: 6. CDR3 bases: TGTGCCAGTAGTAGCCAAGGGGGCGGCGAGCAGTACTTC. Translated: CASSSQGGGEQYF.

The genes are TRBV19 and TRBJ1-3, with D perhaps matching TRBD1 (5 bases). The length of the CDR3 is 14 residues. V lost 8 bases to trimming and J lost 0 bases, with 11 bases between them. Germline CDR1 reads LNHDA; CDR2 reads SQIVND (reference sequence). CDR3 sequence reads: CASGDYSSGNTIYF. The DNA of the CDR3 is TGTGCCAGTGGGGACTACTCCTCTGGAAACACCATATATTTT.

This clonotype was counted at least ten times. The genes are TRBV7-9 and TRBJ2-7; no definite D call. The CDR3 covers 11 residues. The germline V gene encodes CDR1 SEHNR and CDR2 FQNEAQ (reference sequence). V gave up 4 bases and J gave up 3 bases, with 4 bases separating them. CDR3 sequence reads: CASSYYYEQYF. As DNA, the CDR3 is TGTGCCAGCAGCTATTACTACGAGCAGTACTTC.

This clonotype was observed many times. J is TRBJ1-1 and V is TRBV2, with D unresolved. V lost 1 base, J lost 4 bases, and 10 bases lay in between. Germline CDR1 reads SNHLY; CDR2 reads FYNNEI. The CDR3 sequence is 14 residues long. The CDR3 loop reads CASSEELPGTEAFF. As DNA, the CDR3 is TGTGCCAGCAGTGAAGAATTACCCGGCACTGAAGCTTTCTTT.

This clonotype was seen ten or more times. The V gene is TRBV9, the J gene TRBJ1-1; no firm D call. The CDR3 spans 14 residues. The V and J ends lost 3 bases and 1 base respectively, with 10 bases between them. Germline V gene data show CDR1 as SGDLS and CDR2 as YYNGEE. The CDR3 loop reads CASSAHGENTEAFF. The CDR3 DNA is TGTGCCAGCAGCGCCCATGGAGAGAACACTGAAGCTTTCTTT.

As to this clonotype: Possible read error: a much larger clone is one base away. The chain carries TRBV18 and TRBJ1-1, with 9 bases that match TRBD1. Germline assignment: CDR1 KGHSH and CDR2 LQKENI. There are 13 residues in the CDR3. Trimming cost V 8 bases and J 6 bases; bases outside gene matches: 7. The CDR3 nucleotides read TGTGCCAGCCCACGGGACAGGGTCGCTGAAGCTTTCTTT. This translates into CASPRDRVAEAFF.

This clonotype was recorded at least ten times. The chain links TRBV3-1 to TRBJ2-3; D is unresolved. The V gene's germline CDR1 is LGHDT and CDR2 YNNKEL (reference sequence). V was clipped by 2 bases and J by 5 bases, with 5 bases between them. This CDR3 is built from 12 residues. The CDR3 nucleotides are TGTGCCAGCAGCCAAACCGAAGATACGCAGTATTTT. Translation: CASSQTEDTQYF.

The CDR3 sequence: CASSLQGRGTAGELFF. For the CDR3, the DNA is TGCGCCAGCAGCTTGCAAGGCAGGGGGACGGCCGGGGAGCTGTTTTTT. The V call is TRBV5-1, the J call TRBJ2-2, with TRBD1 identical over 7 bases. There are 16 residues in the CDR3. Germline V gene sequence: CDR1 SGHRS, CDR2 YFSETQ. The junction had 9 bases not matched to a gene; V was cut back by 1 base and J by 6 bases.

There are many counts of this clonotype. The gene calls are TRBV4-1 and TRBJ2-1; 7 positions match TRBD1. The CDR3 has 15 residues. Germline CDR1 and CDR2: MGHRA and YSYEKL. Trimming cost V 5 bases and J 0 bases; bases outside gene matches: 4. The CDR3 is CASSFRDSSYNEQFF. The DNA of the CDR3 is TGCGCCAGCAGCTTCCGGGACAGCTCCTACAATGAGCAGTTCTTC.